This paragraph covers one T cell receptor (beta chain) sequence. This sample was included in a study of blood T cell repertoires in COVID-19. This CDR3 region has 15 residues. Losses at the gene ends were 6 bases for V and 5 bases for J; bases not matched to a gene: 11. Germline CDR1 and CDR2: MNHEY and SVGAGI. The protocol was immunoSEQ multiplex PCR, while the TCRdb copy is restricted to in-frame clones and leaves out a portion. Here the sample spans about 240,000 clones, about 85% being singletons. The chain links TRBV6-5 to TRBJ2-7; 9 bases map to TRBD1. The sequenced material came from peripheral blood. The TCR sequence derives from a man aged 55 to 70 who had recovered from COVID-19. The CDR3 loop reads CASRDRDRVLDEQYV. In nucleotides, the CDR3 is TGTGCCAGCAGAGACCGGGACAGGGTATTGGACGAGCAGTACGTC.